This is a list of T cell receptor beta chains from one sample in a study of blood T cell repertoires in COVID-19. Profiling relied on immunoSEQ multiplex PCR, and the TCRdb table lists in-frame clones only, not all of them. This sample has under 8,500 clones; roughly 84% occur once, and the top ten carry roughly 20%. The sequenced sample was peripheral blood. Receptors originate from a human donor with active COVID-19. The donor label of this sample is uncertain. CDR3s include the opening cysteine and the closing phenylalanine or tryptophan. A D gene is named only where the DNA matches it firmly. Some rows have no size entry. The others give once, few or many, or a class for an expanded clone.

TRBV19	.	TRBJ2-2	TRBD1	CASSPRGPPHTGELFF	TGTGCCAGTAGCCCTAGGGGGCCCCCCCACACCGGGGAGCTGTTTTTT
TRBV5-1	once	TRBJ2-7	TRBD1	CASSLGQGARRYEQYF	TGCGCCAGCAGCTTGGGACAGGGGGCCCGCCGCTACGAGCAGTACTTC
TRBV5-1	.	TRBJ2-7	.	CASSGGVTYEQYF	TGCGCCAGCAGCGGTGGAGTTACCTACGAGCAGTACTTC
TRBV28	.	TRBJ1-6	.	CASTIRVTGSPLHF	TGTGCCAGCACTATCAGGGTAACGGGCTCACCCCTCCACTTT
TRBV30	few	TRBJ2-2	TRBD2	CAWSPGLAGGGTGELFF	TGTGCCTGGAGCCCAGGACTAGCGGGAGGAGGAACCGGGGAGCTGTTTTTT
TRBV7-2	few	TRBJ2-7	.	CASSFADSYEQYF	TGTGCCAGCAGCTTCGCGGACAGCTACGAGCAGTACTTC
TRBV6-2/TRBV6-3	.	TRBJ2-3	.	CASSYSWDSSLPTDTQYF	TGTGCCAGCAGTTACTCATGGGACTCGTCCCTTCCCACAGATACGCAGTATTTT
TRBV30	once	TRBJ2-1	TRBD2	CAWNLGIAGTYNEQFF	TGTGCCTGGAATCTAGGGATAGCGGGGACCTACAATGAGCAGTTCTTC
TRBV5-1	.	TRBJ1-1	.	CASSLEAVNTEAFF	TGCGCCAGCAGCTTGGAGGCGGTGAACACTGAAGCTTTCTTT
TRBV3-1/TRBV3-2	.	TRBJ2-7	.	CASSQGNFGNEQYF	TGTGCCAGCAGCCAAGGAAATTTCGGGAACGAGCAGTACTTC
TRBV27	once	TRBJ2-5	TRBD2	CASSLRLLREGSETQYF	TGTGCCAGCAGTTTAAGGTTATTGCGGGAGGGATCGGAGACCCAGTACTTC
TRBV27	once	TRBJ2-7	.	CASSLALDFGEQYF	TGTGCCAGCAGTTTAGCGCTAGATTTTGGCGAGCAGTACTTC
TRBV4-3	.	TRBJ2-1	.	CASSQDTGSNEQFF	TGCGCCAGCAGCCAAGACACGGGGAGTAATGAGCAGTTCTTC
TRBV27	.	TRBJ2-3	.	CASSLWGLRRDTQYF	TGTGCCAGCAGTTTATGGGGGCTGAGACGAGATACGCAGTATTTT
TRBV5-4	.	TRBJ2-1	.	CASRDGRGVDEQFF	TGTGCCAGCAGAGATGGAAGGGGCGTTGATGAGCAGTTCTTC
TRBV10-3	.	TRBJ1-3	.	CAISRPGTSGNTIYF	TGTGCCATCAGCCGACCCGGGACATCGGGAAACACCATATATTTT
TRBV2	.	TRBJ2-1	TRBD1	CASSSGQGREQFF	TGTGCCAGCAGTAGCGGACAGGGGAGGGAGCAGTTCTTC
TRBV6-2/TRBV6-3	.	TRBJ2-7	TRBD2	CASSLLAGAYEQYF	TGTGCCAGCAGTCTGTTAGCGGGAGCCTACGAGCAGTACTTC
TRBV7-9	.	TRBJ2-1	TRBD2	CASSLAKGTSFPEQFF	TGTGCCAGCAGCTTAGCGAAGGGGACTAGTTTTCCTGAGCAGTTCTTC
TRBV24-1	.	TRBJ2-5	.	CATSDYYQETQYF	TGTGCCACCAGTGATTACTACCAAGAGACCCAGTACTTC
TRBV5-4	.	TRBJ2-1	.	CASRPLRGSSYNEQFF	TGTGCCAGCAGGCCCCTGAGGGGGAGCTCCTACAATGAGCAGTTCTTC
TRBV28	.	TRBJ2-7	.	CASSLPAYEQYF	TGTGCCAGCAGTTTACCTGCCTACGAGCAGTACTTC
TRBV7-9	.	TRBJ2-1	.	CASSLDRAPINEQFF	TGTGCCAGCAGCTTAGACAGGGCTCCTATCAATGAGCAGTTCTTC
TRBV7-9	.	TRBJ1-1	.	CASSVTENTEAFF	TGTGCCAGCAGCGTGACAGAGAACACTGAAGCTTTCTTT
TRBV19	.	TRBJ1-1	.	CASSLREGVEAFF	TGTGCCAGTAGCCTGAGGGAGGGGGTAGAAGCTTTCTTT
TRBV5-6	once	TRBJ2-5	.	CASSPEGYREGETQYF	TGTGCCAGCAGCCCCGAGGGTTACAGGGAGGGGGAGACCCAGTACTTC
TRBV2	.	TRBJ2-4	.	CAIPKGEGNIQYF	TGTGCCATCCCTAAGGGGGAGGGAAACATTCAGTACTTC
TRBV2	.	TRBJ2-7	TRBD1	CASSEGQGAAYEQYF	TGTGCCAGCAGTGAAGGGCAGGGGGCGGCCTACGAGCAGTACTTC
TRBV5-1	once	TRBJ1-6	.	CASSPRGSPLHF	TGCGCCAGCAGCCCCAGGGGTTCACCCCTCCACTTT
TRBV7-2	.	TRBJ2-1	TRBD1	CASSSLDRGGIYNEQFF	TGTGCCAGCAGCTCACTAGACAGGGGGGGGATCTACAATGAGCAGTTCTTC
TRBV11-1	.	TRBJ2-2	.	CASSPPPQSATGELFF	TGTGCCAGCAGCCCTCCTCCCCAAAGCGCTACCGGGGAGCTGTTTTTT
TRBV5-1	.	TRBJ2-7	.	CASSYSGEQYF	TGCGCCAGCAGCTATAGCGGCGAGCAGTACTTC
TRBV12-3/TRBV12-4	.	TRBJ2-1	.	CASSPGVGRQFF	TGTGCCAGCAGTCCAGGGGTAGGGCGGCAGTTCTTC
TRBV28	.	TRBJ2-3	.	CASSFRGTPTDTQYF	TGTGCCAGCAGTTTTCGGGGGACCCCCACAGATACGCAGTATTTT
TRBV12-5	.	TRBJ2-5	TRBD2	CASVQSGGRETQYF	TGTGCTAGTGTTCAATCGGGGGGACGGGAGACCCAGTACTTC
TRBV20-1	.	TRBJ1-2	.	CSASPGGREDGYTF	TGCAGTGCTAGTCCCGGCGGCAGGGAAGATGGCTACACCTTC
TRBV12-3/TRBV12-4	.	TRBJ1-1	.	CASSYEGVTEAFF	TGTGCCAGCAGTTACGAAGGGGTCACTGAAGCTTTCTTT
TRBV6-1	.	TRBJ2-1	.	CASSVGPEAVAYNEQFF	TGTGCCTCCAGTGTTGGCCCCGAAGCGGTTGCCTACAATGAGCAGTTCTTC
TRBV2	.	TRBJ2-7	TRBD2	CASSLGRSGNYEQYF	TGTGCCAGCAGCCTGGGACGTAGCGGGAACTACGAGCAGTACTTC
TRBV14	.	TRBJ2-6	.	CASSRTGRGFGANVLTF	TGTGCCAGCAGCAGGACAGGGAGGGGGTTCGGGGCCAACGTCCTGACTTTC
TRBV9	.	TRBJ2-1	.	CASSVATGIEIEQFF	TGTGCCAGCAGCGTAGCTACAGGGATAGAAATTGAGCAGTTCTTC
TRBV7-9	.	TRBJ2-4	TRBD2	CASSLTSGNIQYF	TGTGCCAGCAGCTTAACTAGCGGGAACATTCAGTACTTC
TRBV7-6	.	TRBJ2-1	TRBD2	CASSFTPTSGNLPYNEQFF	TGTGCCAGCAGCTTTACCCCGACTAGCGGGAACCTCCCTTACAATGAGCAGTTCTTC
TRBV30	.	TRBJ2-7	.	CAWSALIGHPLLQYF	TGTGCCTGGAGTGCCCTAATTGGACACCCGTTATTACAGTACTTC
TRBV11-2	.	TRBJ2-7	.	CASSPLRGYGYEQYF	TGTGCCAGCAGCCCGTTGAGGGGGTATGGCTACGAGCAGTACTTC
TRBV5-6	once	TRBJ2-1	TRBD2	CASSLVAGYAEQFF	TGTGCCAGCAGCTTGGTAGCGGGGTACGCTGAGCAGTTCTTC
TRBV5-4	.	TRBJ2-3	TRBD2	CASSSPIAGGPQDTQYF	TGTGCCAGCAGCTCGCCTATTGCGGGAGGCCCACAGGATACGCAGTATTTT
TRBV27	.	TRBJ2-2	.	CASSSVKGRGGGYTGELFF	TGTGCCAGCAGTTCAGTAAAAGGAAGAGGGGGTGGGTACACCGGGGAGCTGTTTTTT
TRBV13	.	TRBJ2-7	.	CASSLGGLFSYEQYF	TGTGCCAGCAGCTTGGGGGGGCTCTTCTCCTACGAGCAGTACTTC
TRBV5-8	.	TRBJ1-1	.	CASSLDRLGRTEAFF	TGTGCCAGCAGCTTGGACCGCTTAGGGAGGACTGAAGCTTTCTTT
TRBV27	.	TRBJ2-7	.	CASTQEEPDYEQYF	TGTGCCAGCACTCAGGAGGAACCTGACTACGAGCAGTACTTC
TRBV12-2	once	TRBJ2-1	.	CASRLVDWPQFF	TGTGCAAGTCGCTTAGTTGATTGGCCCCAGTTCTTC
TRBV3-1/TRBV3-2	.	TRBJ2-3	.	CASSPRRGAADTQYF	TGTGCCAGCAGCCCCCGCCGCGGGGCCGCAGATACGCAGTATTTT